This T cell receptor (beta chain) originates from a study of molecular identifiers for immune sequencing clone quantification. The table lists this clonotype with a few counts. This CDR3 contains 16 residues. Trimming cost V 0 bases and J 0 bases, with 11 bases left between them. Per germline, CDR1 SGHTA and CDR2 FQGNSA. Using a CD8+CD4-CCR7+CD45RA+ phenotype, naive CD8 T cells were sorted. TCRdb reprocessed the PCR reads with MiXCR, giving one entry per CDR3 protein. The table shows under 600,000 distinct CDR3 sequences, with 25% occurring only once. The chain links TRBV7-2 to TRBJ1-1; no clear D gene. The clonotype was recovered from a human donor in good health. Some libraries in this study had Jurkat cell RNA spiked in. Sequenced material: naive CD8+ T cells from blood, with Jurkat cell RNA spiked in. The subset was: FACS-sorted CD8+CD4-CCR7+CD45RA+ naive T cells. The CDR3 DNA follows: TGTGCCAGCAGCTTAGCGCGGTTTTCCGTGAACACTGAAGCTTTCTTT. Amino acid sequence: CASSLARFSVNTEAFF.